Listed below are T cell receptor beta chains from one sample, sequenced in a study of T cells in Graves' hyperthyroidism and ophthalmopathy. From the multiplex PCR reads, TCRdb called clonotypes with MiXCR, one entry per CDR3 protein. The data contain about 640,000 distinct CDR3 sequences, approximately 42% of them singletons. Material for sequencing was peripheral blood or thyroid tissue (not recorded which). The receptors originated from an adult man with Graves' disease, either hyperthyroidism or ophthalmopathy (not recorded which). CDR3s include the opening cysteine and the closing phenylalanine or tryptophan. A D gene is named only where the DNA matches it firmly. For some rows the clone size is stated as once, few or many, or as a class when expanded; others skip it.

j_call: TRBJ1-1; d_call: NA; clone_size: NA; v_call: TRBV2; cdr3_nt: TGTGCCAGCAGTGATGCGGCCAGCACTGAAGCTTTCTTT; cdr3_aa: CASSDAASTEAFF
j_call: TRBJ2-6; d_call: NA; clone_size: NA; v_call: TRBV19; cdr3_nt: TGTGCCAGTAGTATAGCCGCAGGGACCGGGGCCAACGTCCTGACTTTC; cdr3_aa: CASSIAAGTGANVLTF
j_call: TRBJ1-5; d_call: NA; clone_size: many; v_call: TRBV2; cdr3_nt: TGTGCCAGCAGGCAAACTAGGGATCAGCCCCAGCATTTT; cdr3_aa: CASRQTRDQPQHF
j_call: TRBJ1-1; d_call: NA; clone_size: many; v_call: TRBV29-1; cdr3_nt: TGCAGCGCTCTGGGAACCGGGACTGAAGCTTTCTTT; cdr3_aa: CSALGTGTEAFF
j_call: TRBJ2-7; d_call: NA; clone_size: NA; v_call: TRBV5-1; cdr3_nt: TGCGCCAGCAGCTTTGATCACTCCGAGCAGTACTTC; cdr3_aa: CASSFDHSEQYF
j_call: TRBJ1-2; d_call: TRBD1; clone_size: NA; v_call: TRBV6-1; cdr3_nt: TGTGCCGGAACCCCGGGGACAGAGTTCTATGGCTACACCTTC; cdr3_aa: CAGTPGTEFYGYTF
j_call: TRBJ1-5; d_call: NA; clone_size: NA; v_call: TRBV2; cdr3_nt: TGTGCCAGCAGTTACGACAAAAATCAGCCCCAGCATTTT; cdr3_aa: CASSYDKNQPQHF
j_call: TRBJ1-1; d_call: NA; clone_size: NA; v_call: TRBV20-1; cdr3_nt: TGCAGTGCTAGAGGAGGGCGCTTCACTGAAGCTTTCTTT; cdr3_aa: CSARGGRFTEAFF
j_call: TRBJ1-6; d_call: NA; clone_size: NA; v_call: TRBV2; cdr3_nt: TGTGCCTGGAGTGTGTCGGACAGCAGTAATTCACCCCTCCACTTT; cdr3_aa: CAWSVSDSSNSPLHF
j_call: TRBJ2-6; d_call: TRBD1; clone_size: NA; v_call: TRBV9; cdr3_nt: TGTGCCAGCAGTATACAGGGGGCCTGGGCCAACGCCCTGACTTTC; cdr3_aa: CASSIQGAWANALTF
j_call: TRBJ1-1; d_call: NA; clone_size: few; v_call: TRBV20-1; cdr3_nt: TGCAGTGCTTTACAGGACCCTATGAACACTGAAGCTTTCTTT; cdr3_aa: CSALQDPMNTEAFF
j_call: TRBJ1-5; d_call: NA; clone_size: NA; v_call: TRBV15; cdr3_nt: TGTGCCACCAGCAGGGATACAGGGATCAGCGATCAGCCCCAGCATTTT; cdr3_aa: CATSRDTGISDQPQHF
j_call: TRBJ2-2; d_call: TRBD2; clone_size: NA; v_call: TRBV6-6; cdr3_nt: TGTGCCAGCAGTTTACTCGGGAGGGGGGGGATTGCCGGGGAGCTGTTTTTT; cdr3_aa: CASSLLGRGGIAGELFF
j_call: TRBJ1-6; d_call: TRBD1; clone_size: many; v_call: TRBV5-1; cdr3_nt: TGCGCCAGCAGCTTGGCGGGACAGGGGGCTTCACCCCTCCACTTT; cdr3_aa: CASSLAGQGASPLHF
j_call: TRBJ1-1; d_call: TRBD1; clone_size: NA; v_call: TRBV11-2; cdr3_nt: TGTGCCAGCAGAGTTCCGGGACAGCGGAACACTGAAGCTTTCTTT; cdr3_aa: CASRVPGQRNTEAFF
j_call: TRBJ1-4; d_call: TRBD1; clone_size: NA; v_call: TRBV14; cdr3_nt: TGTGCCAGCAGCCCAATCCCGGGACAGATAGCAACTAATGAAAAACTGTTTTTT; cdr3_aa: CASSPIPGQIATNEKLFF
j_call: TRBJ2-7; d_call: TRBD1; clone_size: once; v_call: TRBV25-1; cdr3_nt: TGTGCCAGCAGTGCTAGTGGTCACACGGGACAGGGGGGCTACGAGCAGTACTTC; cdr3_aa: CASSASGHTGQGGYEQYF
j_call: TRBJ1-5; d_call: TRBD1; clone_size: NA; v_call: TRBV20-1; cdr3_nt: TGCAGTGCCCATCCGGGACAGGGAGGCAATCAGCCCCAGCATTTT; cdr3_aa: CSAHPGQGGNQPQHF
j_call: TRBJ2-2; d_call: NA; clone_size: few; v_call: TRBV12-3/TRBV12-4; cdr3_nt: TGTGCCAGCAGACCGGACGGAAACACCGGGGAGCTGTTTTTT; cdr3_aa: CASRPDGNTGELFF
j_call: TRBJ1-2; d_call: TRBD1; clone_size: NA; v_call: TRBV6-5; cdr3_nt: TGTGCCAGCCTGGACACCGGGACAGGGTACTATGGCTACACCTTC; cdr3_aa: CASLDTGTGYYGYTF
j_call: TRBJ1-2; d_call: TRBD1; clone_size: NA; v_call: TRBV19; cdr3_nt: TGTGCCAGCCAGGGGACAGGAAACTATGGCTACACCTTC; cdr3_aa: CASQGTGNYGYTF
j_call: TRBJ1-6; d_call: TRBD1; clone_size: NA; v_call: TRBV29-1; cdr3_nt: TGCAGCGTTGCCAGGGGGCAGGGTACATCACCCCTCCACTTT; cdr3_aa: CSVARGQGTSPLHF
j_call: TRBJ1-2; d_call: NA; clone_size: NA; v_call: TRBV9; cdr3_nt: TGTGCCAGCAGCGTGGGGTTGAGTGGCTACACCTTC; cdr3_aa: CASSVGLSGYTF